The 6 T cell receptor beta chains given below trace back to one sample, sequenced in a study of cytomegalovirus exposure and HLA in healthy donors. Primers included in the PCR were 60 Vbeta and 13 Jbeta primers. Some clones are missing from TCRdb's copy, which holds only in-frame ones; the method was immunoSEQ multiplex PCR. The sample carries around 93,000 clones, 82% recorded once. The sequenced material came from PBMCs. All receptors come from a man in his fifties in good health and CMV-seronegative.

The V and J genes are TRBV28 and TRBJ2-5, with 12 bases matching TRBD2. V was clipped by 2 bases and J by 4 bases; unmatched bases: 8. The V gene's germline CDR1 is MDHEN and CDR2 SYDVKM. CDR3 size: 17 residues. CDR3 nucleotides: TGTGCCAGCAGTTTAGGGCTAGCGGGAGGGCCCGGAGAGACCCAGTACTTC. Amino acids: CASSLGLAGGPGETQYF.

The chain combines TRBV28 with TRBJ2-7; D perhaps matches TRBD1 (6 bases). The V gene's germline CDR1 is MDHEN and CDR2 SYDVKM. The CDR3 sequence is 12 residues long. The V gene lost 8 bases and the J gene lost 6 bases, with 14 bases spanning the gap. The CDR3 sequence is CASRYRASEQYF. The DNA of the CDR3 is TGTGCCAGCCGCTACAGGGCCTCCGAGCAGTACTTC.

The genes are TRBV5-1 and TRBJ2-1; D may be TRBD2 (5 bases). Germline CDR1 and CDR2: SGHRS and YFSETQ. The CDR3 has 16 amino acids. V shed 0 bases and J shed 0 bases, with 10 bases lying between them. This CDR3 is CASSLDPAGSYNEQFF. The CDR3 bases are TGCGCCAGCAGCTTGGATCCGGCGGGCTCCTACAATGAGCAGTTCTTC.

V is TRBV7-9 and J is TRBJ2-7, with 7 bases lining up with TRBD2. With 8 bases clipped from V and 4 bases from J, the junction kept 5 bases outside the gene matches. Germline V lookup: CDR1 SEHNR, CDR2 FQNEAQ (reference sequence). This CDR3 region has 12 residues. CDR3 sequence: CASGGSRYEQYF. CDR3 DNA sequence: TGTGCCAGCGGCGGGAGCAGGTACGAGCAGTACTTC.

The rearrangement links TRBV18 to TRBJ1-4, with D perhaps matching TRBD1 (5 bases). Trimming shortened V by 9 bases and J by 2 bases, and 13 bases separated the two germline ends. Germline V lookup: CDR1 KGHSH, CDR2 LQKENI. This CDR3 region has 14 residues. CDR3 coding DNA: TGTGCCAGTTCAGGTGGGGCGACTAATGAAAAACTGTTTTTT. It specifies CASSGGATNEKLFF.

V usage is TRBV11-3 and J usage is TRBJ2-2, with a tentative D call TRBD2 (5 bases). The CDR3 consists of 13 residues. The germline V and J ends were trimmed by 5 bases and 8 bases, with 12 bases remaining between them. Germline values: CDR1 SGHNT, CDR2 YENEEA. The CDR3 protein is CASSRGGRGELFF. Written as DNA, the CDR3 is TGTGCCAGCAGCCGCGGAGGACGGGGGGAGCTGTTTTTT.